In its sample, the clone carrying this T cell receptor beta chain was seen a few times. The antigen is undetermined. These data originate in a study of T-cell reconstitution after alpha-beta-depleted transplantation in children. Study-wide findings and caveats: T-cell numbers and diversity one year post-transplant derived largely from freshly generated T cells. Several hundred rapidly expanded clones from non-depleted graft cells reportedly supplied alpha-beta T cells about two months post-transplant. Some patients owed their high day-60 TCRbeta diversity to surviving recipient T cells and thymic progenitors.

Unique molecular identifiers tagged the TCRbeta library. TCRdb passed the PCR reads through MiXCR, listing each CDR3 protein once. The sample consists of 120,000 or so distinct CDR3 sequences, roughly 23% of them appearing once. The clonotype originates from a male patient aged 2 to 10 who had a stem cell transplant for chronic granulomatous disease, so the T cells may come from the graft donor. This material consisted of PBMCs, mostly from graft donor cells, taken 180 days after TCRalphabeta/CD19-depleted stem cell transplant.

CDR3 residues: CATSDSRASTGELFF. In DNA form, the CDR3 reads TGTGCCACCAGTGATTCCAGGGCAAGCACCGGGGAGCTGTTTTTT. This sequence joins TRBV24-1 and TRBJ2-2, with D tentatively TRBD1 (5 bases). CDR1 is KGHDR and CDR2 is SFDVKD in the germline V gene. The CDR3 length is 15 residues. V was clipped by 2 bases and J by 4 bases, with 10 bases between them.